One sample yielded the 19 T cell receptor beta chains listed below, sequenced in a study of T cell repertoires in ileal Crohn's disease. Sequencing was performed with immunoSEQ multiplex PCR; in TCRdb, only in-frame clones are kept and a portion is missing. The sample has several hundred clones, 76% seen once. The source material was ileal tissue. These receptor sequences come from an adult with Crohn's disease.

The chain is built from TRBV6-6 and TRBJ1-2; 7 bases are shared with TRBD1. V lost 3 bases and J lost 4; bases outside the gene matches: 5. Per germline, CDR1 MNHNY and CDR2 SVGAGI (reference sequence). This CDR3 has 14 residues. The CDR3 loop is CASSYLDRAYGYTF. DNA of the CDR3: TGTGCCAGCAGTTATCTAGACAGGGCCTATGGCTACACCTTC.

The gene calls are TRBV7-9 and TRBJ2-1, with a weak D call TRBD1 (5 bases). The CDR3 is 15 amino acids. The V gene's germline CDR1 is SEHNR and CDR2 FQNEAQ (reference sequence). The V end lost 4 bases, the J end lost 9 bases, and 19 bases lay between the germline ends. CDR3 DNA: TGTGCCAGCAGCTCCTGGACAATAGGAAGGGGTGAGCAGTTCTTC. It is translated as CASSSWTIGRGEQFF. Full variable domain (rest looked up from reference TRBV7-9 and TRBJ2-1): DTGVSQNPRHKITKRGQNVTFRCDPISEHNRLYWYRQTLGQGPEFLTYFQNEAQLEKSRLLSDRFSAERPKGSFSTLEIQRTEQGDSAMYLCASSSWTIGRGEQFFGPGTRLTVL.

This clone was counted between two and nine times. This chain uses TRBV27 with TRBJ1-1, with D uncertain. The CDR3 loop spans 14 amino acids. Germline CDR1 and CDR2: MNHEY and SMNVEV (reference sequence). Trimming took 7 bases from V and 8 from J, leaving 20 bases between them. The CDR3 DNA is TGTGCCAGCAAACCCCCGGTTCCCTTCTCCGAAGCTTTCTTT. It codes for CASKPPVPFSEAFF.

J is TRBJ2-7 and V is TRBV9; a possible D gene is TRBD2 (5 bases). The CDR3 extends over 12 amino acids. The V end was cut by 3 bases, the J end by 4 bases, with 8 bases between. CDR1 and CDR2 (germline): SGDLS, YYNGEE. For the CDR3, the DNA is TGTGCCAGCAGCGCCACGGGGTACGAGCAGTACTTC. It is translated as CASSATGYEQYF.

This chain links TRBV6-6 with TRBJ2-3; 11 bases are shared with TRBD2. The CDR3 contains 15 residues. V was pared by 5 bases and J by 8 bases, with 9 bases of the junction left unmatched. Germline CDR1 MNHNY, CDR2 SVGAGI (reference sequence). CDR3 protein: CASSDGTSGTPTQYF. As DNA, the CDR3 is TGTGCCAGCAGTGACGGGACTAGCGGCACTCCTACGCAGTATTTT.

DNA for the CDR3: TGTGCCAGTAGTACCAGGGGATACGGGGAGCTGTTTTTT. This sequence encodes CASSTRGYGELFF. The V and J genes are TRBV19 and TRBJ2-2; maybe TRBD1 (6 bases). This CDR3 has 13 amino acids. CDR1 is LNHDA and CDR2 is SQIVND in the germline V gene (reference sequence). Between the trimmed V and J ends, which lost 4 bases and 7 bases, there was a span of 10 bases.

The chain employs TRBV7-8 and TRBJ1-2; a possible D gene is TRBD1 (6 bases). V was clipped by 0 bases and J by 3 bases, with 11 bases between them. Germline CDR1 and CDR2: SGHVS and FQNEAQ. This CDR3 comprises 15 residues. The CDR3 DNA reads as TGTGCCAGCAGCTTAGCGTCACAGGGAGACTATGGCTACACCTTC. It specifies CASSLASQGDYGYTF.

This clone is deemed hyperexpanded. The chain recombines TRBV11-2 with TRBJ2-7, with D possibly being TRBD2 (6 bases). Germline V gene sequence: CDR1 SGHAT, CDR2 FQNNGV. CDR3 length: 14 amino acids. V was cut by 4 bases and J by 6 bases, with 16 bases left in between. The CDR3 here is CASSYSGYSGEQYF. The CDR3 region has the DNA TGTGCCAGCAGCTACAGCGGGTACTCGGGCGAGCAGTACTTC.

This chain connects TRBV27 to TRBJ2-7, with 8 bases matching TRBD2. There are 13 residues in the CDR3. J gave up 5 bases and V 9 bases, and 9 bases lay outside the gene matches. The V gene's germline CDR1 is MNHEY and CDR2 SMNVEV (reference sequence). CDR3 nucleotide sequence: TGTGCCAGTACGGGGGGGTCCAGGCACGAGCAGTACTTC. It translates to CASTGGSRHEQYF.

The chain employs TRBV6-1 and TRBJ2-7, with D possibly matching TRBD1 (6 bases). The V gene's germline CDR1 is MNHNS and CDR2 SASEGT. The CDR3 extends over 15 amino acids. Trimming pared 2 bases from V and 0 bases from J, leaving 11 bases between. The CDR3 DNA is TGTGCCAGCAGTGAACTCAGGGGCGCCTCCTACGAGCAGTACTTC. It is translated as CASSELRGASYEQYF.

This chain joins TRBV11-2 and TRBJ1-1; 7 nucleotides align to TRBD1. Looked up from germline, CDR1 is SGHAT and CDR2 is FQNNGV. The length of the CDR3 is 13 residues. The V and J ends lost 6 bases and 5 bases, in that order; junction bases with no gene match: 6. The CDR3 DNA reads as TGTGCCAGCAGGGGGCAGACAGGGACTGAAGCTTTCTTT. Residues: CASRGQTGTEAFF.

The rearrangement links TRBV6-5 to TRBJ1-1; weak D call: TRBD1 (6 bases). The germline gives CDR1 MNHEY, CDR2 SVGAGI. There are 15 residues in the CDR3. Trimming removed 2 bases from V and 5 bases from J, with 15 bases in between. Here the CDR3 reads CASSYHGGLGTEAFF. CDR3 in DNA: TGTGCCAGCAGTTACCATGGGGGCTTAGGGACTGAAGCTTTCTTT.

The rearrangement links TRBV5-4 to TRBJ2-3, with 9 bases that match TRBD2. The CDR3 covers 15 residues. The trim removed 4 bases at V and 5 bases at J, leaving 8 bases unmatched. CDR1 is SGHNT and CDR2 is YYREEE in the germline V gene (reference sequence). The CDR3 here is CASSLNGREGDTQYF. CDR3 coding DNA: TGTGCCAGCAGCCTCAACGGGCGGGAGGGAGATACGCAGTATTTT.

This chain uses TRBV7-3 with TRBJ2-5; 8 bases fit TRBD1. In germline, CDR1 is SGHTA, CDR2 FQGTGA. This CDR3 comprises 15 residues. The junction had 11 bases not matched to a gene; V was cut back by 6 bases and J by 5 bases. This CDR3 is CASSPTGGSGETQYF. The CDR3 nucleotides are TGTGCCAGCAGTCCAACAGGGGGATCAGGGGAGACCCAGTACTTC.

This clone was found a few times. The chain joins TRBV2 to TRBJ2-7, with D maybe TRBD1 (6 bases). Trimming took off 5 bases at V and 2 bases at J, with 10 bases between the two ends. Germline-derived CDR1 and CDR2 are SNHLY and FYNNEI. CDR3 length equals 13 residues. CDR3 sequence reads: CASSPGQTYEQYF. The CDR3 DNA sequence: TGTGCCAGCAGTCCCGGACAGACCTACGAGCAGTACTTC.

This clone turned up a few times. The chain uses TRBV7-9 and TRBJ2-1; D is possibly TRBD1 (5 bases). Germline-derived CDR1 and CDR2 are SEHNR and FQNEAQ (reference sequence). The CDR3 is made up of 14 amino acids. Trimming shortened V by 5 bases and J by 8 bases, and 16 bases separated the two germline ends. The chain's CDR3 is CASSGWQGGYEQFF. For the CDR3, the DNA is TGTGCCAGCAGCGGGTGGCAGGGTGGATATGAGCAGTTCTTC.

This clone has only a few counts. The genes are TRBV14 and TRBJ2-3, with D possibly TRBD1 on 6 matching bases. Germline CDR1 reads SGHDN; CDR2 reads FVKESK. V was cut by 0 bases and J by 1 base, with 11 bases left in between. The length of the CDR3 is 16 residues. In nucleotides, the CDR3 is TGTGCCAGCAGCCAAGATCCAGGGGTTGGCACAGATACGCAGTATTTT. Its translation: CASSQDPGVGTDTQYF.

V usage is TRBV6-5 and J usage is TRBJ1-1, with TRBD1 identical over 7 bases. This CDR3 contains 13 residues. V gave up 8 bases and J gave up 10 bases; unmatched junction bases: 13. Per germline, CDR1 MNHEY and CDR2 SVGAGI. This CDR3 reads CASSVRGRMGAFF. For the CDR3, the DNA is TGTGCCAGCTCCGTGAGGGGGCGAATGGGAGCTTTCTTT.

This clone occurred a few times. Distinct nucleotide sequences in the sample also encode this CDR3. V usage is TRBV27 and J usage is TRBJ2-7, with a tentative D call TRBD2 (6 bases). Trimming removed 7 bases from V and 0 bases from J, with 10 bases in between. The CDR3 length is 13 residues. The germline V gene encodes CDR1 MNHEY and CDR2 SMNVEV (reference sequence). The CDR3 is CASTGGSSYEQYF. CDR3 nucleotides: TGTGCCAGCACCGGAGGGAGCTCCTACGAGCAGTACTTC.